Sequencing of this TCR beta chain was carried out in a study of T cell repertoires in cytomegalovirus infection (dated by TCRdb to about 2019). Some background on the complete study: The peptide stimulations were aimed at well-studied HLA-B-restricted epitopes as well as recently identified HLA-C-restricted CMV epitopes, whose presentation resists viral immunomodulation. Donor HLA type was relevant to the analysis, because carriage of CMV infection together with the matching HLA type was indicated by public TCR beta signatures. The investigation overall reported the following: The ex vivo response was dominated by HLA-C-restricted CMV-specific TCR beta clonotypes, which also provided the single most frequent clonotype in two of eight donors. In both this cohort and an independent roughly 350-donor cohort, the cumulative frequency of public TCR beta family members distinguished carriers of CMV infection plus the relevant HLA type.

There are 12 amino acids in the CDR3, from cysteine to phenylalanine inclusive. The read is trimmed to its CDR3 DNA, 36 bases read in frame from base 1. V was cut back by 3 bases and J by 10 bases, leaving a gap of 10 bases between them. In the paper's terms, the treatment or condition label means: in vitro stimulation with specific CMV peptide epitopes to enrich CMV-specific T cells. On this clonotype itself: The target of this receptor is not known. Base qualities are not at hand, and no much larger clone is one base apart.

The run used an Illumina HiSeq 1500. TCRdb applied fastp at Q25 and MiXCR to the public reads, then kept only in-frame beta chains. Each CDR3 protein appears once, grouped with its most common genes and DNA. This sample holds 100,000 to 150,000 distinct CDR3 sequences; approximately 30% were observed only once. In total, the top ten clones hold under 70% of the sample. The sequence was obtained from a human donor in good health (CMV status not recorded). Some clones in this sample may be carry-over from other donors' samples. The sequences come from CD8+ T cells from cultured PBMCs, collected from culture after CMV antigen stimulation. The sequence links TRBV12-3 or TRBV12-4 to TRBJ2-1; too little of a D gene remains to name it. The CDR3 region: CASSFGGMEQFF. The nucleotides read TGTGCCAGCAGTTTTGGTGGAATGGAGCAGTTCTTC.